What follows is one TCR beta chain and its context. The data originate from a study of blood T cell repertoires in COVID-19. Across the study: The United States, Italy and Spain supplied acute and convalescent COVID-19 samples. The analysed material was cDNA or gDNA that came from T cells, B-cell-depleted T cells, or PBMCs.

Trimming shortened V by 3 bases and J by 0 bases, and 17 bases separated the two germline ends. This CDR3 comprises 17 residues. Germline CDR1 reads SGHAT; CDR2 reads FQNNGV. Source study methods: Amplification from reference gene primers served as the basis for estimated nucleated cell counts. Profiled with immunoSEQ multiplex PCR; TCRdb holds only in-frame clones, not every one. V and J calls and clone size follow that table, whereas D and trimming were derived from the DNA. Of around 140,000 clones in the sample, 84% were seen once. The chain links TRBV11-2 to TRBJ1-2; D unclear. This TCR derives from a man aged 55 to 70 with acute or convalescent COVID-19. The specimen was peripheral blood. The CDR3 DNA reads as TGTGCCAGCAGCTTGACACTGGATTACGGTTCTAACTATGGCTACACCTTC. Its protein is CASSLTLDYGSNYGYTF. Filled out from reference TRBV11-2 and TRBJ1-2, the complete variable domain reads EAGVAQSPRYKIIEKRQSVAFWCNPISGHATLYWYQQILGQGPKLLIQFQNNGVVDDSQLPKDRFSAERLKGVDSTLKIQPAKLEDSAVYLCASSLTLDYGSNYGYTFGSGTRLTVV.